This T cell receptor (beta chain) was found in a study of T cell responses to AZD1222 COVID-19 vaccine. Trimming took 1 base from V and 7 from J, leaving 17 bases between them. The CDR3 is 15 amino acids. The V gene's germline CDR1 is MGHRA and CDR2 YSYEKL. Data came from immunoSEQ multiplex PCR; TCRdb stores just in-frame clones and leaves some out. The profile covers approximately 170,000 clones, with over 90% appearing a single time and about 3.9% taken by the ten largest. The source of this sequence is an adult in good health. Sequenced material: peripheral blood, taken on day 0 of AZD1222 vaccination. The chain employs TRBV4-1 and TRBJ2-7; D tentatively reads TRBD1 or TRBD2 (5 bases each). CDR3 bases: TGCGCCAGCAGCCAAGCCCGTGGGACCTTACGAGAGCAGTACTTC. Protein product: CASSQARGTLREQYF.